Below are 24 T cell receptor beta chains sequenced from a single sample in a study of radiotherapy plus CTLA-4 blockade in lung cancer. Sequencing used immunoSEQ multiplex PCR; TCRdb keeps in-frame clones, though not all of them. Among fewer than 140,000 clones listed, over 65% were seen once. The sequencing used peripheral blood, collected from a patient treated with radiotherapy plus ipilimumab. All receptors derive from a human donor with non-small cell lung cancer that progressed on radiotherapy plus ipilimumab. Some clones in this sample may be carry-over from other donors' samples.

The chain uses TRBV6-1 and TRBJ1-5; tentative D call: TRBD1 (6 bases). Trimming took 6 bases from V and 6 from J, leaving 15 bases between them. This CDR3 region has 14 residues. The germline gives CDR1 MNHNS, CDR2 SASEGT. CDR3 protein: CASRLSGAGQPQHF. The DNA for the CDR3 is TGTGCCAGCAGGTTATCGGGGGCAGGTCAGCCCCAGCATTTT.

The chain has TRBV7-8 and TRBJ1-5, with 7 bases lining up with TRBD1. Unmatched junction bases numbered 13, after V lost 5 bases and J lost 3 bases. The germline V gene has CDR1 SGHVS and CDR2 FQNEAQ. The CDR3 is 17 amino acids. This chain's CDR3 is CASSTSSGQTFNQPQHF. DNA of the CDR3: TGTGCCAGCAGCACCAGCTCGGGACAGACTTTCAATCAGCCCCAGCATTTT. The whole variable domain, filled in from reference TRBV7-8 and TRBJ1-5, reads GAGVSQSPRYKVAKRGQDVALRCDPISGHVSLFWYQQALGQGPEFLTYFQNEAQLDKSGLPSDRFFAERPEGSVSTLKIQRTQQEDSAVYLCASSTSSGQTFNQPQHFGDGTRLSIL.

The CDR3 region has the DNA TGTGCCAGCAGCTTGAGGGGGGGCCAAGAGACCCAGTACTTC. It codes for CASSLRGGQETQYF. This chain joins TRBV5-4 and TRBJ2-5; D may be TRBD2 (7 bases). With 1 base removed from V and 1 base from J, the gap between germline ends came to 8 bases. The V gene's germline CDR1 is SGHNT and CDR2 YYREEE (reference sequence). The CDR3 is 14 amino acids.

The chain carries TRBV5-6 and TRBJ1-1; 8 bases are shared with TRBD1. Germline V gene data show CDR1 as SGHDT and CDR2 as YYEEEE. V gave up 4 bases and J gave up 10 bases; unmatched junction bases: 6. The CDR3 extends over 12 amino acids. CDR3 loop: CASSHGQGRAFF. CDR3 in DNA: TGTGCCAGCAGCCATGGACAGGGACGAGCTTTCTTT.

This chain joins TRBV5-1 and TRBJ2-7; 8 nucleotides align to TRBD1. V dropped 2 bases and J dropped 1; count of bases not matched to a gene: 5. Germline V CDR1 and CDR2: SGHRS, YFSETQ. The CDR3 covers 15 residues. Written as DNA, the CDR3 is TGCGCCAGCAGCTTACAGGGGGTAAGGTCCTACGAGCAGTACTTC. The encoded protein is CASSLQGVRSYEQYF.

The V gene is TRBV7-9, the J gene TRBJ1-2, with D uncertain. Trimming left V 5 bases short and J 10 bases short, with 20 bases between. The CDR3 runs 14 residues. Germline CDR1 reads SEHNR; CDR2 reads FQNEAQ (reference sequence). This CDR3 is CASSLGGVPMDYTF. The CDR3, as DNA: TGTGCCAGCAGCCTCGGAGGTGTCCCTATGGACTACACCTTC.

J is TRBJ2-2 and V is TRBV6-6; D is unclear. Between the trimmed V and J ends, which lost 11 bases and 1 base, there was a span of 8 bases. The CDR3 covers 12 residues. Germline V lookup: CDR1 MNHNY, CDR2 SVGAGI (reference sequence). CDR3 amino acids: CAGLGNTGELFF. The CDR3 region has the DNA TGTGCCGGCCTGGGGAACACCGGGGAGCTGTTTTTT.

The gene calls are TRBV4-3 and TRBJ2-7; D not resolved. The CDR3 extends over 15 amino acids. Germline lookup yields CDR1 LGHNA and CDR2 YSLEER. V was shortened by 0 bases and J by 0 bases, with 9 bases between the two germline ends. CDR3 nucleotide sequence: TGCGCCAGCAGCCAAGATCATGGTCCCTCCTACGAGCAGTACTTC. Amino acids: CASSQDHGPSYEQYF.

The chain links TRBV7-3 to TRBJ2-3; D gene unclear. From germline, CDR1 is SGHTA and CDR2 FQGTGA. V lost 5 bases, J lost 4 bases, and 16 bases lay in between. The CDR3 has 15 amino acids. The chain's CDR3 is CASSPQLRAADTQYF. CDR3 bases: TGTGCCAGCAGCCCACAGTTAAGGGCGGCAGATACGCAGTATTTT.

The V and J genes are TRBV4-3 and TRBJ2-1, with 10 bases that match TRBD2. Germline CDR1 and CDR2: LGHNA and YSLEER. This CDR3 is 17 amino acids long. V shed 2 bases and J 1 base; nucleotides not matched to a gene: 5. The CDR3 bases are TGCGCCAGCAGCCAAAGGCTAGCGGGGGTTTCCTACAATGAGCAGTTCTTC. Its protein product is CASSQRLAGVSYNEQFF.

The table lists this clone with a few counts. The chain joins TRBV7-3 to TRBJ1-1; tentatively, D is TRBD1 (5 bases). V gave up 3 bases and J gave up 3 bases, with 8 bases separating them. Per germline, CDR1 SGHTA and CDR2 FQGTGA. This CDR3 has 13 amino acids. Here the CDR3 reads CASSFLGHTEAFF. In DNA form, the CDR3 reads TGTGCCAGCAGCTTTCTGGGGCACACTGAAGCTTTCTTT.

The J gene is TRBJ2-3, the V gene TRBV18, with TRBD2 matching over 8 bases. The V and J ends lost 1 base and 2 bases, in that order; junction bases with no gene match: 2. Germline V gives CDR1 KGHSH, CDR2 LQKENI. CDR3 length equals 15 residues. CDR3 sequence: CASSPLAGNTDTQYF. The CDR3 coding sequence is TGTGCCAGCTCACCACTAGCGGGGAACACAGATACGCAGTATTTT.

The V gene is TRBV7-2, the J gene TRBJ1-2, with 8 positions matching TRBD1. Germline CDR1 is SGHTA and CDR2 is FQGNSA. The CDR3 is 18 residues long. With V trimmed by 4 bases and J by 4 bases, 17 bases remained unmatched. The CDR3 reads CASSSTSPGQAAGYGYTF. The CDR3 region has the DNA TGTGCCAGCAGCTCCACTTCACCGGGACAGGCCGCGGGCTATGGCTACACCTTC.

This sequence joins TRBV5-1 and TRBJ2-3; 9 bases are shared with TRBD2. The CDR3 is made up of 16 amino acids. Germline loops: CDR1 SGHRS, CDR2 YFSETQ. V dropped 4 bases and J dropped 7; count of bases not matched to a gene: 13. The CDR3 reads CASSPTWTSVSNTQYF. The CDR3 bases are TGCGCCAGCAGCCCTACCTGGACTAGCGTGTCGAATACGCAGTATTTT.

This chain links TRBV4-2 with TRBJ1-4; 7 bases match TRBD1. Germline V lookup: CDR1 LGHNA, CDR2 YNFKEQ. V was pared by 1 base and J by 8 bases, with 10 bases of the junction left unmatched. This CDR3 is built from 16 residues. CDR3 nucleotide sequence: TGTGCCAGCAGCCAAGCCCCCGGGACAGCACAAGAAAAACTGTTTTTT. It yields the protein CASSQAPGTAQEKLFF.

The chain combines TRBV5-8 with TRBJ2-7; 8 bases fit TRBD1. The CDR3 contains 15 residues. CDR1 is SGHTS and CDR2 is YDEGEE in the germline V gene. Trimming at V came to 6 bases and at J to 6 bases, leaving 14 bases not matched to a gene. The CDR3 spells CASIPQGAQISEQYF. In nucleotides, the CDR3 is TGTGCCAGCATCCCCCAGGGGGCGCAAATATCCGAGCAGTACTTC.

This clone was detected only once. The chain couples TRBV7-9 to TRBJ1-2, with 8 bases identical to TRBD1. Germline V gene lookup returns CDR1 SEHNR and CDR2 FQNEAQ (reference sequence). There are 15 residues in the CDR3. V lost 5 bases, J lost 3 bases, and 8 bases stayed unmatched. The CDR3 region is CASSRNMDRDYGYTF. The CDR3 DNA follows: TGTGCCAGCAGCAGGAATATGGACAGGGACTATGGCTACACCTTC.

J is TRBJ1-6 and V is TRBV5-7; a weak D match, TRBD1 (6 bases). TRBV5-7 is noted as an ORF with a role that remains uncertain. This CDR3 has 16 amino acids. V was clipped by 0 bases and J by 1 base, with 8 bases between them. The CDR3 loop is CASSLEDSSYNSPLHF. CDR3 DNA sequence: TGTGCCAGCAGCTTGGAGGACAGTTCCTATAATTCACCCCTCCACTTT.

The V call is TRBV6-6, the J call TRBJ1-5; D not resolved. CDR1 is MNHNY, CDR2 SVGAGI, per germline (reference sequence). CDR3 length: 15 residues. Deletions cut 8 bases from V and 5 bases from J, with 19 bases between. The CDR3 sequence: CASGLATLIYQPQHF. Written as DNA, the CDR3 is TGTGCCAGCGGTCTGGCAACTCTTATTTATCAGCCCCAGCATTTT.

The rearrangement links TRBV19 to TRBJ1-5; D call uncertain. Germline V gives CDR1 LNHDA, CDR2 SQIVND (reference sequence). Trimming left V 6 bases short and J 3 bases short, with 24 bases between. The CDR3 contains 18 residues. CDR3: CASRPLPGWAVDNQPQHF. DNA of the CDR3: TGTGCCAGTAGACCTCTCCCGGGGTGGGCAGTTGACAATCAGCCCCAGCATTTT.

The chain has TRBV28 and TRBJ1-2; D remains ambiguous. Germline loops: CDR1 MDHEN, CDR2 SYDVKM. Trimming removed 3 bases at V and 2 bases at J, with 7 bases between. The CDR3 totals 13 residues. The chain's CDR3 is CASSLTTNYGYTF. DNA for the CDR3: TGTGCCAGCAGTTTGACTACAAACTATGGCTACACCTTC.

The chain employs TRBV4-1 and TRBJ2-7; tentatively, D is TRBD1 (5 bases). Germline values: CDR1 MGHRA, CDR2 YSYEKL. V was shortened by 0 bases and J by 0 bases, with 9 bases between the two germline ends. This CDR3 contains 15 residues. As DNA, the CDR3 is TGCGCCAGCAGCCAAGAAGGACATAGCTCCTACGAGCAGTACTTC. It translates to CASSQEGHSSYEQYF.

The rearrangement joins TRBV29-1 to TRBJ2-7; 9 nucleotides match TRBD1. Germline values: CDR1 SQVTM, CDR2 ANQGSEA. This CDR3 spans 14 amino acids. Trimming took 1 base from V and 5 from J; bases not matched to a gene: 6. CDR3 residues: CSVEVGQGFDEQYF. The CDR3 DNA sequence: TGCAGCGTTGAAGTGGGACAGGGCTTTGACGAGCAGTACTTC.

The genes are TRBV5-1 and TRBJ1-2; D unresolved. The CDR3 is 13 residues long. Germline assignment: CDR1 SGHRS and CDR2 YFSETQ. Trimming cost V 4 bases and J 4 bases, with 11 bases left between them. The CDR3 DNA sequence: TGCGCCAGCAGCCTAGGGATGCTCTATGGCTACACCTTC. Residues: CASSLGMLYGYTF.